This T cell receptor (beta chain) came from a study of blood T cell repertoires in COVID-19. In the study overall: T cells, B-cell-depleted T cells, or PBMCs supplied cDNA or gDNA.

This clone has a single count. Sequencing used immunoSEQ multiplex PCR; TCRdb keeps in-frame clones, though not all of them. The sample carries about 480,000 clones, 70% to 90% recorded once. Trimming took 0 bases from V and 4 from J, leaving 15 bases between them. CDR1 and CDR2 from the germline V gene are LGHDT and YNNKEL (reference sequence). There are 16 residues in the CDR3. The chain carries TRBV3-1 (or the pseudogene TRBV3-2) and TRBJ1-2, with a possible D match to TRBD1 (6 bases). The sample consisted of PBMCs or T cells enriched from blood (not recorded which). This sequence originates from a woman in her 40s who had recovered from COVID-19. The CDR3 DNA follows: TGTGCCAGCAGCCAAGATTACGCACAGGGCTTCTATGGCTACACCTTC. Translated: CASSQDYAQGFYGYTF.